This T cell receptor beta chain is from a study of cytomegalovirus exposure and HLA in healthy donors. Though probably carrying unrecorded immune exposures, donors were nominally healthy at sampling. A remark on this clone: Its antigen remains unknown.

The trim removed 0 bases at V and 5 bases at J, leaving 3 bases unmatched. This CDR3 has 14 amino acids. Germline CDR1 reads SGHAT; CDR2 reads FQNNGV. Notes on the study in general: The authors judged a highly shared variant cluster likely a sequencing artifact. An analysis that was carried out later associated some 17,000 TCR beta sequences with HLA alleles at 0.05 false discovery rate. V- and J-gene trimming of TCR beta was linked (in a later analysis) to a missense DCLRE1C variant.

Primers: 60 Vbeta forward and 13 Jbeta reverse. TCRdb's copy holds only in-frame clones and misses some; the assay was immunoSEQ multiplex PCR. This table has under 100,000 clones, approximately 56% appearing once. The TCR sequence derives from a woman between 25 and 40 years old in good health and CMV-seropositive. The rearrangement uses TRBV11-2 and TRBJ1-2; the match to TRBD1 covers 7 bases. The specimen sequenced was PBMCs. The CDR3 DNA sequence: TGTGCCAGCAGCTTAGACGACAGGGTATATGGCTACACCTTC. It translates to CASSLDDRVYGYTF.